One and the same sample provided the 4 T cell receptor beta chains below, sequenced in a study of blood T cell repertoires in COVID-19. Clones were sequenced by immunoSEQ multiplex PCR, and TCRdb holds only the in-frame ones, with some missing. The sample includes roughly 250,000 clones, nearly 90% seen only once; the top ten take around 0.8%. Material for sequencing was peripheral blood. The receptors were sampled from a woman aged 25 to 45 with acute or convalescent COVID-19.

The genes are TRBV4-2 and TRBJ1-2; D is unresolved. The CDR3 loop spans 13 amino acids. Trimming removed 4 bases at V and 4 bases at J, with 10 bases between. Germline assignment: CDR1 LGHNA and CDR2 YNFKEQ. CDR3: CASSPQTVYGYTF. The CDR3 nucleotides read TGTGCCAGCAGCCCCCAAACAGTCTATGGCTACACCTTC.

The rearrangement uses TRBV7-8 and TRBJ2-7, with 9 bases fitting TRBD2. V lost 4 bases and J lost 4; bases outside the gene matches: 5. The germline CDR1 and CDR2 sequences are SGHVS and FQNEAQ. The CDR3 extends over 14 amino acids. The DNA of the CDR3 is TGTGCCAGCAGCTGGGGTAGCGGGAGTTACGAGCAGTACTTC. Its protein is CASSWGSGSYEQYF.

The chain is built from TRBV19 and TRBJ2-3, with 13 bases that match TRBD2. Germline V gives CDR1 LNHDA, CDR2 SQIVND (reference sequence). This CDR3 comprises 20 residues. With V trimmed by 6 bases and J by 4 bases, 19 bases remained unmatched. CDR3 DNA sequence: TGTGCCAGTAGCCGCGAGGACAGGGCCGGACTAGCGGGAGCTGCAGATACGCAGTATTTT. Translated: CASSREDRAGLAGAADTQYF.

The chain combines TRBV12-3 or TRBV12-4 with TRBJ2-1, with D maybe TRBD2 (5 bases). Trimming cost V 8 bases and J 6 bases, with 11 bases left between them. The CDR3 runs 12 residues. The CDR3 spells CASQGSGNEQFF. CDR3 coding DNA: TGTGCCAGCCAAGGGAGCGGCAATGAGCAGTTCTTC.